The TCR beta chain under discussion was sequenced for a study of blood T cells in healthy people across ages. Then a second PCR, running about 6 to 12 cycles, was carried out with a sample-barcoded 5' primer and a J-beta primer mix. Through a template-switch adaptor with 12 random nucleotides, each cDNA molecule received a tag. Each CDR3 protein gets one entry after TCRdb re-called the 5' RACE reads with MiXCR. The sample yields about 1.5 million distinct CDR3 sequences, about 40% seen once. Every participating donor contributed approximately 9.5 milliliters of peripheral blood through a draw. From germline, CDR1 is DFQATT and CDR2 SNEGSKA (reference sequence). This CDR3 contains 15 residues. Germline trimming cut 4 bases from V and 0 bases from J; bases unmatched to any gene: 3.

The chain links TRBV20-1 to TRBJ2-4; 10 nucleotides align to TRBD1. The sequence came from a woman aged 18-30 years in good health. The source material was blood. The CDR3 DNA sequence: TGCAGTGCTATGACAGGGGGCCTAGCCAAAAACATTCAGTACTTC. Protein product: CSAMTGGLAKNIQYF.